One and the same sample provided the 14 T cell receptor beta chains below, sequenced in a study of beta chain features in type 1 diabetes (dated 2018 in TCRdb). To prepare the library, the immunoSEQ multiplex PCR assay was applied. All of the isolated RNA was reverse transcribed with the High Capacity cDNA Reverse Transcription Kit, so expressed TCRB transcripts were sequenced. TCRdb took over this immuneACCESS table, retaining in-frame rearrangements with V and J assigned. Such tables are incomplete; in checked studies, under half of the missing clones stem from an unresolved V gene, and the remainder is unexplained. The sample table shows 330,000 or so clones, and roughly a fifth are seen once. The ten top clones hold 0.035% to 0.05% of the sample. The specimen was naive CD4+ T cells from blood. The sample's cell subset or site label, in plain terms: true naive CD4+ T cells. The receptors derive from a woman between 18 and 29 years old in good health.

With respect to this clone: Within the sample, other DNA sequences also encode this same CDR3. V is TRBV19 and J is TRBJ2-5; TRBD1 matches at 10 bases. The trim removed 6 bases at V and 4 bases at J, leaving 2 bases unmatched. The germline V gene has CDR1 LNHDA and CDR2 SQIVND (reference sequence). The CDR3 extends over 13 amino acids. CDR3 in amino acids: CASSRDRGETQYF. The CDR3 bases are TGTGCCAGTAGCCGGGACAGGGGAGAGACCCAGTACTTC.

This rearrangement joins TRBV5-1 to TRBJ1-5; D is perhaps TRBD1 (6 bases). Germline V gene sequence: CDR1 SGHRS, CDR2 YFSETQ. V lost 4 bases to trimming and J lost 4 bases, with 9 bases between them. The CDR3 spans 13 residues. The CDR3 is CASSVDSNQPQHF. The CDR3 coding sequence is TGCGCCAGCAGCGTGGACAGTAATCAGCCCCAGCATTTT.

This clone was counted a few times. V and J are TRBV2 and TRBJ2-7; D is unclear. CDR1 is SNHLY, CDR2 FYNNEI, per germline. The V end lost 3 bases, the J end lost 6 bases, and 12 bases lay between the germline ends. The CDR3 has 13 amino acids. CDR3: CASSDRLLREQYF. The CDR3 DNA is TGTGCCAGCAGTGACCGACTTTTACGCGAGCAGTACTTC.

This clone has just a few counts. V gene TRBV29-1 combines with J gene TRBJ2-5; D might be TRBD2 (6 bases). Trimming cost V 1 base and J 7 bases, with 16 bases left between them. CDR3 length: 14 amino acids. Germline V gene data show CDR1 as SQVTM and CDR2 as ANQGSEA. For the CDR3, the DNA is TGCAGCGTTGAAGCTACCGGGCCGCGGGGGACCCAGTACTTC. Translated, it gives CSVEATGPRGTQYF.

The chain couples TRBV11-3 to TRBJ1-1; perhaps TRBD1 as D (5 bases). CDR1 and CDR2 from the germline V gene are SGHNT and YENEEA. The ends were cut back, 2 bases at V and 0 bases at J, with 16 bases in the middle. There are 17 residues in the CDR3. The CDR3 sequence is CASSLKGRFLVNTEAFF. Written as DNA, the CDR3 is TGTGCCAGCAGCTTAAAGGGGCGCTTCTTGGTGAACACTGAAGCTTTCTTT.

J is TRBJ2-7 and V is TRBV29-1; D remains unclear. This CDR3 contains 12 residues. CDR1 is SQVTM, CDR2 ANQGSEA, per germline. Trimming took 2 bases from V and 1 from J, leaving 6 bases between them. This CDR3 is CSVEIRSYEQYF. For the CDR3, the DNA is TGCAGCGTTGAAATCAGATCCTACGAGCAGTACTTC.

A few counts support this clone. This chain uses TRBV14 with TRBJ2-3; D is ambiguous. V lost 1 base and J 6 bases, leaving 11 bases between the germline ends. Germline V gene data show CDR1 as SGHDN and CDR2 as FVKESK. The CDR3 spans 14 residues. The CDR3 DNA sequence: TGTGCCAGCAGCCAAGCACTACCTGGGGATACGCAGTATTTT. It encodes CASSQALPGDTQYF. Drawing the rest from reference TRBV14 and TRBJ2-3, the complete variable domain is EAGVTQFPSHSVIEKGQTVTLRCDPISGHDNLYWYRRVMGKEIKFLLHFVKESKQDESGMPNNRFLAERTGGTYSTLKVQPAELEDSGVYFCASSQALPGDTQYFGPGTRLTVL.

The chain is built from TRBV19 and TRBJ2-5, with unresolved D. This CDR3 comprises 14 residues. Trimming stripped 2 bases from V and 5 bases from J, with 12 bases between. From germline, CDR1 is LNHDA and CDR2 SQIVND (reference sequence). The CDR3, as DNA: TGTGCCAGTAGTATATGGAGCGAGTGGGAGACCCAGTACTTC. Protein product: CASSIWSEWETQYF. The full variable domain, in which reference TRBV19 and TRBJ2-5 provide the parts outside the CDR3, is DGGITQSPKYLFRKEGQNVTLSCEQNLNHDAMYWYRQDPGQGLRLIYYSQIVNDFQKGDIAEGYSVSREKKESFPLTVTSAQKNPTAFYLCASSIWSEWETQYFGPGTRLLVL.

This clone was counted only a few times. V is TRBV30 and J is TRBJ1-1; a possible D gene is TRBD1 (5 bases). The V gene's germline CDR1 is GTSNPN and CDR2 SVGIG (reference sequence). The CDR3 is made up of 15 amino acids. V was clipped by 0 bases and J by 6 bases, with 17 bases between them. CDR3 sequence reads: CAWSVKGRLPAEAFF. Here the CDR3 DNA reads TGTGCCTGGAGTGTAAAGGGGCGACTCCCGGCTGAAGCTTTCTTT.

This clone was seen a few times. The chain uses TRBV6-5 and TRBJ1-1; TRBD1 might be the D (6 bases). Germline values: CDR1 MNHEY, CDR2 SVGAGI. The CDR3 is made up of 15 amino acids. Trimming removed 6 bases from V and 1 base from J, with 15 bases in between. The CDR3 sequence is CASSYRGAPNTEAFF. Here the CDR3 DNA reads TGTGCCAGCAGCTACCGGGGGGCACCGAACACTGAAGCTTTCTTT.

This clone was recorded a few times. The V gene is TRBV5-4, the J gene TRBJ2-5; D may be TRBD1 (5 bases). The V end lost 1 base, the J end lost 3 bases, and 10 bases lay between the germline ends. In germline, CDR1 is SGHNT, CDR2 YYREEE (reference sequence). The CDR3 runs to 14 residues. The CDR3: CASSLKAREETQYF. The CDR3 DNA sequence: TGTGCCAGCAGCTTGAAGGCCAGGGAAGAGACCCAGTACTTC.

The J gene is TRBJ1-6, the V gene TRBV2; 10 nucleotides agree with TRBD1. V trimming: 3 bases; J trimming: 9 bases; junction bases outside the gene matches: 2. Germline V lookup: CDR1 SNHLY, CDR2 FYNNEI. The CDR3 spans 14 residues. CDR3 coding DNA: TGTGCCAGCAGTGATAGGACAGGGGGTTCACCCCTCCACTTT. Translating gives CASSDRTGGSPLHF.

This clone has just a few counts. The V gene is TRBV7-2, the J gene TRBJ2-2; 10 positions agree with TRBD1. This CDR3 has 17 residues. J lost 1 base, V lost 2 bases, and 4 bases had no gene match. Germline V lookup: CDR1 SGHTA, CDR2 FQGNSA. In nucleotides, the CDR3 is TGTGCCAGCAGCTTAACCCGGGACAGGGGGAACACCGGGGAGCTGTTTTTT. It is translated as CASSLTRDRGNTGELFF.

This clone showed up just a few times. The rearrangement uses TRBV19 and TRBJ2-3; 7 positions match TRBD1. The CDR3 spans 14 residues. Germline assignment: CDR1 LNHDA and CDR2 SQIVND (reference sequence). After removal of 3 bases from V and 3 bases from J, the junction contained 3 bases not matched to a gene. CDR3 DNA sequence: TGTGCCAGTAGTATGCGACAGGGTACAGATACGCAGTATTTT. Translating it yields CASSMRQGTDTQYF.